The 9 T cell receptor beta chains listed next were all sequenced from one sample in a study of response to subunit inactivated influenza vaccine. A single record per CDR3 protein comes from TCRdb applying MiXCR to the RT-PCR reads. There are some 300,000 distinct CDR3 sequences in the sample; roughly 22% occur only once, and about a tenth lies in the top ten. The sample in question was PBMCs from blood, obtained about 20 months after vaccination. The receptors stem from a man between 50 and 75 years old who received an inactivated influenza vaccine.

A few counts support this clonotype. The DNA for the CDR3 is TGTGCCAGCAGCCAAGATCGGTTGGCACGCACTGAAGCTTTCTTT. Encoded protein: CASSQDRLARTEAFF. This chain uses TRBV3-1 with TRBJ1-1; no clear D gene. Germline CDR1 LGHDT, CDR2 YNNKEL (reference sequence). The CDR3 contains 15 residues. V shed 0 bases and J shed 4 bases, with 12 bases lying between them.

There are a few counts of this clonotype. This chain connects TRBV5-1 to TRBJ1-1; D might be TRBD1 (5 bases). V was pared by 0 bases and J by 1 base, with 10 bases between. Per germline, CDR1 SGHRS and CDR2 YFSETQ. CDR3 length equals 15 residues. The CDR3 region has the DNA TGCGCCAGCAGCTTGGAGGCCCAGGGGAACACTGAAGCTTTCTTT. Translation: CASSLEAQGNTEAFF.

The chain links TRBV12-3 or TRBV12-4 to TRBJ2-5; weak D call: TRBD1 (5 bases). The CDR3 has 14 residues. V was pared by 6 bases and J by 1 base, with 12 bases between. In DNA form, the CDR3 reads TGTGCCAGCAGCCTTCCCGACAGCCAAGAGACCCAGTACTTC. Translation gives CASSLPDSQETQYF.

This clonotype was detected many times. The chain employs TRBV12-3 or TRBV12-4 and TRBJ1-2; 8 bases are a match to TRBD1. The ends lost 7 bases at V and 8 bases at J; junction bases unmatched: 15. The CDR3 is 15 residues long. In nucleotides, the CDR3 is TGTGCCAGCACCCTGGGGGCAGGGGGCTCTCGCGGCTACACCTTC. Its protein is CASTLGAGGSRGYTF.

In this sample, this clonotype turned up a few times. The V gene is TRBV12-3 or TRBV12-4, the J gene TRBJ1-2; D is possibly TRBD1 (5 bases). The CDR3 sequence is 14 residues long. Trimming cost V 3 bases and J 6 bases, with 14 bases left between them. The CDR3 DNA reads TGTGCCAGCAGTTTTGGTGGGGGGTATCATGGCTACACCTTC. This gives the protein CASSFGGGYHGYTF.

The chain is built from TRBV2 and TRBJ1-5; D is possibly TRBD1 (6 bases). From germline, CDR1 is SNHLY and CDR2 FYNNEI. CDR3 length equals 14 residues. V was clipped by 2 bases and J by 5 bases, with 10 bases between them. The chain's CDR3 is CASSETRGDQPQHF. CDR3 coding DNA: TGTGCCAGCAGTGAAACCAGGGGCGATCAGCCCCAGCATTTT.

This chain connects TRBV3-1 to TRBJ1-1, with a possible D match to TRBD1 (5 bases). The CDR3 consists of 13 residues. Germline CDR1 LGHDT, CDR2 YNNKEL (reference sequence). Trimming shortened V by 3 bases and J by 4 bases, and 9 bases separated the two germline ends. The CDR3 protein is CASSHDRSTEAFF. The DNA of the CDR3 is TGTGCCAGCAGCCACGACAGATCCACTGAAGCTTTCTTT.

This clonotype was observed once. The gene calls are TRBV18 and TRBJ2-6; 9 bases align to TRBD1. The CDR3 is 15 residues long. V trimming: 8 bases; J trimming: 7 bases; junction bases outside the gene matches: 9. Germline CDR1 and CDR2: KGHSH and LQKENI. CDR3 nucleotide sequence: TGTGCCAGCAGCGGACAGGGGATAGAAGCCAACGTCCTGACTTTC. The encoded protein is CASSGQGIEANVLTF.

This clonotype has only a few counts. As DNA, the CDR3 is TGTGCCAGCAGCGACAGGGGCAATTCACCCCTCCACTTT. This sequence encodes CASSDRGNSPLHF. The V and J genes are TRBV7-2 and TRBJ1-6; 8 positions agree with TRBD1. Germline trimming cut 5 bases from V and 7 bases from J; bases unmatched to any gene: 1. Germline V gene sequence: CDR1 SGHTA, CDR2 FQGNSA. The CDR3 is 13 amino acids.